This T cell receptor (beta chain) was captured in a study of CD8 T cells in Susac syndrome. An amount of RNA that ranged from roughly 0.45 to 1 ug was reverse transcribed with random hexamers. Amplification of TCR beta CDR3 spanned 54 Vbeta and 13 Jbeta via immunoSEQ multiplex PCR. MiXCR was run by TCRdb on the immunoSEQ multiplex PCR reads, yielding one entry per CDR3 protein. The sample records about 300,000 distinct CDR3 sequences, approximately 91% being singletons. This CDR3 spans 15 amino acids. The germline V gene encodes CDR1 SEHNR and CDR2 FQNEAQ (reference sequence). After removal of 1 base from V and 7 bases from J, the junction contained 9 bases not matched to a gene. CD8+ and CD4+ T cells from blood underwent TCR beta sequencing. Each multiple sclerosis control was a treatment-naive patient with relapsing-remitting disease that was either stable or active. FACS was used to enrich TEMRA cells, whereas the CD8+ and CD4+ T cells were obtained by negative isolation.

The chain links TRBV7-9 to TRBJ1-1; 7 nucleotides line up with TRBD1. The TCR originated in a human donor with multiple sclerosis. The sample was CD8+ T cells from PBMCs. The CDR3 protein is CASSLEGRGFGEAFF. The CDR3 region has the DNA TGTGCCAGCAGCTTAGAGGGCAGGGGGTTCGGTGAAGCTTTCTTT. Using reference TRBV7-9 and TRBJ1-1 for the parts outside the CDR3, the full variable domain is DTGVSQNPRHKITKRGQNVTFRCDPISEHNRLYWYRQTLGQGPEFLTYFQNEAQLEKSRLLSDRFSAERPKGSFSTLEIQRTEQGDSAMYLCASSLEGRGFGEAFFGQGTRLTVV.